This record covers a single TCR beta chain. Its antigen is undetermined. The data were taken from a study of blood T cells in healthy people across ages. Notes on the study in general: It was held that diversity estimates obtained from one million T cells represented underestimates. Unsorted PBMCs ruled out conclusive naive versus antigen-experienced comparison.

The use of a sample-barcoded 5' primer and a J-beta primer mix characterized a second PCR of 7 to 11 cycles. TCRdb itself ran the 5' RACE reads through MiXCR, one entry per CDR3 protein. This table has fewer than 700,000 distinct CDR3 sequences, roughly 48% appearing once. The sequence was obtained from an elderly man in good health. The sequenced sample was blood.

The CDR3, as DNA: TGTGCCAGCAGAAGAGGACAGGGAACAGATACGCAGTATTTT. Its translation is CASRRGQGTDTQYF. V gene TRBV7-9 combines with J gene TRBJ2-3, with 8 positions matching TRBD1. V was pared by 6 bases and J by 3 bases, with 5 bases of the junction left unmatched. The CDR3 covers 14 residues. Germline CDR1 and CDR2: SEHNR and FQNEAQ (reference sequence).